This T cell receptor beta chain was documented in a study of cytomegalovirus exposure and HLA in healthy donors. V gave up 4 bases and J gave up 2 bases; unmatched junction bases: 11. The CDR3 has 16 residues. Per germline, CDR1 SGHRS and CDR2 YFSETQ. Overall study findings and caveats: The dataset shows that most TCR sequences were rare, while some public TCRs occurred in many donors. Some TCR beta chains (more than 150 of them) were listed as cytomegalovirus-associated. The authors confirmed in vitro that a few CMV-associated chains were specific for CMV antigens.

Donors came from a validation cohort of fewer than 150 subjects, distinct from the first 666-subject cohort. This clone has just one count. Its antigen is currently unknown. The data were produced by immunoSEQ multiplex PCR, yet TCRdb's version contains in-frame clones alone and is incomplete. The sample holds some 220,000 clones, around nine tenths seen once. Sequenced material: PBMCs. This sequence originates from a woman aged 18-29 years in good health and CMV-seronegative. This sequence joins TRBV5-1 and TRBJ2-7; 8 bases map to TRBD1. CDR3 residues: CASSTGTGLKPYEQYF. CDR3 nucleotides: TGCGCCAGCAGCACTGGGACAGGCTTAAAACCCTACGAGCAGTACTTC.